The clone carrying this T cell receptor (beta chain) came up a few times. Its specificity is not known. This sample stems from a study of CD8+ T cells in alopecia areata. Study context: Each of the treated patients was given oral tofacitinib, 5 to 10 mg twice daily, for moderate-to-severe alopecia areata.

Treatment of the sample: oral pan-JAK inhibitor, 5-10 mg twice daily. The study's findings and limits: Scalp clonality and expanded CD8+ clones among the top 100 fell significantly with tofacitinib. Sequencing of scalp tissue also captures the resident alphabeta T cells of normal skin. Having one nonresponder leaves uncertain how baseline CD8+ expansion relates to response.

This CDR3 has 16 amino acids. From germline, CDR1 is SGHTA and CDR2 FQGNSA. J lost 5 bases, V lost 5 bases, and 10 bases had no gene match. The authors extracted RNA and reverse transcribed it into cDNA as the sequencing template. Generated by immunoSEQ multiplex PCR, the TCRdb table keeps only in-frame clones and is missing some. The table shows about 110,000 clones, with roughly three fifths occurring only once. The chain is built from TRBV7-2 and TRBJ2-3, with 10 bases fitting TRBD2. This TCR derives from a human donor with alopecia areata. The sample here was CD8+ T cells sorted from blood, taken at week 24, from a patient treated with tofacitinib. DNA of the CDR3: TGTGCCAGCAGCCTATGGACTAGCGGTCGTCAAGATACGCAGTATTTT. As protein: CASSLWTSGRQDTQYF.